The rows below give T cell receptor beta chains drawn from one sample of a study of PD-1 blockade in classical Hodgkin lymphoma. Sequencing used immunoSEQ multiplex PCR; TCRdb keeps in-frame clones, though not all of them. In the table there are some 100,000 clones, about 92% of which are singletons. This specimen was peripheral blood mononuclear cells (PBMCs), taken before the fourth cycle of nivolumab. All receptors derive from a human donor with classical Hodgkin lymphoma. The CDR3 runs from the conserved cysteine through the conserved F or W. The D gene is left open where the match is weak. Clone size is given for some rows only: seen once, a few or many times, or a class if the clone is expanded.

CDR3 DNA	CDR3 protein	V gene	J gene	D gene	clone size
TGTGCCAGCAGTGAATTATCCGGGCCTGAAAAACTGTTTTTT	CASSELSGPEKLFF	TRBV25-1	TRBJ1-4	.	.
TGTGCCAGCAGCCCGGTCCCGGGGCCAGCCAAAAACATTCAGTACTTC	CASSPVPGPAKNIQYF	TRBV28	TRBJ2-4	.	.
TGTGCCAGCAGCTTAGCGACTAGCGGGAGCGCAGATACGCAGTATTTT	CASSLATSGSADTQYF	TRBV7-9	TRBJ2-3	TRBD2	.
TGTGCCAGTAGTATTGCACAGGGGCGCTCCTACGAGCAGTACTTC	CASSIAQGRSYEQYF	TRBV19	TRBJ2-7	TRBD1	.
TGTGCCAGCAGCTCACTAGCGGGAGGGCGGATTAACACCGGGGAGCTGTTTTTT	CASSSLAGGRINTGELFF	TRBV7-9	TRBJ2-2	TRBD2	.
TGTGCCAGCAGCGGGACAGGGGGTTACGAGCAGTACTTC	CASSGTGGYEQYF	TRBV9	TRBJ2-7	TRBD1	.
TGCAGTCTAAAACCGGGACAGGGGGGTACTGAAGCTTTCTTT	CSLKPGQGGTEAFF	TRBV29-1	TRBJ1-1	TRBD1	.
TGTGCCACCCGGGGGAGCTATAATTCACCCCTCCACTTT	CATRGSYNSPLHF	TRBV15	TRBJ1-6	.	once
TGTGCCAGCAGTCCCGGGACAGGGATGTACGAGCAGTACTTC	CASSPGTGMYEQYF	TRBV7-6	TRBJ2-7	TRBD1	.
TGTGCCAGCAGCGCTTCCGGGACAGGGACTAACTATGGCTACACCTTC	CASSASGTGTNYGYTF	TRBV9	TRBJ1-2	TRBD1	.
TGTGCCAGCAGTGAGGCAAGTACCGGGGAGCTGTTTTTT	CASSEASTGELFF	TRBV6-1	TRBJ2-2	.	once
TGTGCCAGCTCACCAATTGGCGGGAAGTCCTACGAGCAGTACTTC	CASSPIGGKSYEQYF	TRBV18	TRBJ2-7	.	.
TGTGCCATCAGTGTAGTAGACAGGGGCGGTACTGAAGCTTTCTTT	CAISVVDRGGTEAFF	TRBV10-3	TRBJ1-1	TRBD1	.
TGCAGCTGGGGGGACAGAGAGAACACTGAAGCTTTCTTT	CSWGDRENTEAFF	TRBV29-1	TRBJ1-1	TRBD1	.
TGTGCCAGCAGTGTCCAGGGGGCATCTAATGAAAAACTGTTTTTT	CASSVQGASNEKLFF	TRBV6-1	TRBJ1-4	TRBD1	.
TGCAGCGTTGGCCGGAACACTGAAGCTTTCTTT	CSVGRNTEAFF	TRBV29-1	TRBJ1-1	.	.
TGCGCCAGCAGCTTGGCAGGGTTGCCCTCTGGGGCCAACGTCCTGACTTTC	CASSLAGLPSGANVLTF	TRBV5-1	TRBJ2-6	.	.
TGTGCCAGTAGTAAACGGACAGGCTCCCTAGATACGCAGTATTTT	CASSKRTGSLDTQYF	TRBV19	TRBJ2-3	TRBD1	.
TGTGCCAGCAGCCGACCGGACTCGACGAACACCGGGGAGCTGTTTTTT	CASSRPDSTNTGELFF	TRBV13	TRBJ2-2	.	.
TGTGCCAGCAGTTTACCACCAGGGGGCTATGGCTACACCTTC	CASSLPPGGYGYTF	TRBV28	TRBJ1-2	TRBD1	.
TGTGCCAGCAGCTCGGGACAAACCACAGATACGCAGTATTTT	CASSSGQTTDTQYF	TRBV7-9	TRBJ2-3	.	.
TGTGCCAGCAGTTTCTCGGCACGAACCAGACAAGGCTACACCTTC	CASSFSARTRQGYTF	TRBV28	TRBJ1-2	.	.
TGCAGCGTTGACGCGACCGGGACAGGGAACACCGGGGAGCTGTTTTTT	CSVDATGTGNTGELFF	TRBV29-1	TRBJ2-2	TRBD1	.
TGTGCCAGCAGCCGCCAAGAGACCCAGTACTTC	CASSRQETQYF	TRBV7-9	TRBJ2-5	.	.
TGTGCCAGCAGCACACGGAACTCCTACAATGAGCAGTTCTTC	CASSTRNSYNEQFF	TRBV5-4	TRBJ2-1	.	.
TGTGCCAGCTCTTTACAGGAGAACACTGAAGCTTTCTTT	CASSLQENTEAFF	TRBV18	TRBJ1-1	.	.
TGTGCCAGCAGCTACCTAGCGGAACAGTACAATGAGCAGTTCTTC	CASSYLAEQYNEQFF	TRBV7-3	TRBJ2-1	TRBD2	.